In this sample, the clone carrying this T cell receptor beta chain turned up many times. The sample holds other DNA sequences that translate to the same CDR3. The CDR3 covers 15 residues. Trimming shortened V by 2 bases and J by 4 bases, and 14 bases separated the two germline ends. Germline CDR1 reads SGDLS; CDR2 reads YYNGEE. The sample belongs to a study of blood T cell repertoires in COVID-19. Study as a whole: Samples taken during acute and convalescent COVID-19 were collected in the United States, Italy and Spain. In each case, the material was cDNA or gDNA derived from T cells, B-cell-depleted T cells, or PBMCs.

Original processing notes: How many nucleated cells were present was estimated from reference gene primer amplification. Measured with immunoSEQ multiplex PCR; TCRdb has only the in-frame clones, and not every one. The V and J calls and the clone size are those of that table, but D and trimming were determined from the DNA. The top ten clones hold roughly 5.6% of a sample with roughly 200,000 clones, about 85% of them seen once. This receptor was obtained from a woman aged 40-49 years with COVID-19, enrolled during active disease. Sequencing was performed on peripheral blood. V is TRBV9 and J is TRBJ2-3; weak D call: TRBD2 (7 bases). CDR3 DNA: TGTGCCAGCAGCGTTGGGGGGGGGCTGGCAGATACGCAGTATTTT. Amino acid sequence: CASSVGGGLADTQYF.